Listed below are T cell receptor beta chains from one sample, sequenced in a study of OX40 agonist ivuxolimab in advanced cancers. Repertoires were generated with immunoSEQ multiplex PCR, while TCRdb's copy carries only in-frame clones and drops some. The data contain 90,000 or so clones, around 87% of them singletons. The sample here was CD4+ or CD8+ T cells sorted from blood, taken in a trial of the OX40 agonist ivuxolimab. The source of these receptors is an adult with an advanced solid tumor such as melanoma, head and neck, liver or kidney cancer. CDR3s include the opening cysteine and the closing phenylalanine or tryptophan. A D gene is named only where the DNA matches it firmly. Size is omitted from some rows. Given values are once, few, many or a class for expanded clones.

d_gene,j_gene,abundance,v_gene,CDR3aa,CDR3nt
.,TRBJ2-1,few,TRBV11-3,CASSFGRNEQFF,TGTGCCAGCAGCTTTGGTCGGAATGAGCAGTTCTTC
.,TRBJ2-3,once,TRBV5-6,CASSPRQESTDTQYF,TGTGCCAGCAGCCCTCGACAGGAGAGCACAGATACGCAGTATTTT
.,TRBJ2-7,.,TRBV4-1,CASSQDEGFSYEQYF,TGCGCCAGCAGCCAAGATGAGGGGTTTTCCTACGAGCAGTACTTC
TRBD2,TRBJ2-5,.,TRBV7-2,CASTMGGRETQYF,TGTGCCAGCACCATGGGGGGGAGAGAGACCCAGTACTTC
.,TRBJ1-2,.,TRBV6-5,CASTTTAHNGYTF,TGTGCCAGCACCACGACAGCGCACAATGGCTACACCTTC
.,TRBJ2-2,once,TRBV6-6,CAVKGGAQVGELFF,TGTGCCGTCAAGGGGGGAGCTCAGGTCGGGGAGCTGTTTTTT
TRBD1,TRBJ1-2,.,TRBV9,CASSVGGQGVGYTF,TGTGCCAGCAGCGTAGGAGGACAGGGGGTTGGCTACACCTTC
.,TRBJ1-2,.,TRBV5-6,CASGGGLNYGYTF,TGTGCCAGCGGCGGGGGGCTTAACTATGGCTACACCTTC
TRBD2,TRBJ2-3,.,TRBV7-9,CASTPLSGRGDTQYF,TGTGCCAGCACCCCCCTTAGTGGGAGGGGAGATACGCAGTATTTT
.,TRBJ2-7,.,TRBV7-9,CASSPGFITYEQYF,TGTGCCAGCAGCCCGGGATTTATTACCTACGAGCAGTACTTC
TRBD2,TRBJ2-7,.,TRBV4-1,CASSPGLAGGPVTYEQYF,TGCGCCAGCAGCCCGGGACTAGCGGGGGGGCCAGTTACCTACGAGCAGTACTTC
TRBD1,TRBJ2-7,.,TRBV6-5,CASSWRQGFHEQYF,TGTGCCAGCAGTTGGAGACAGGGGTTCCACGAGCAGTACTTC
.,TRBJ2-5,once,TRBV5-8,CASKLRGQETQYF,TGTGCCAGCAAACTCCGGGGCCAAGAGACCCAGTACTTC
TRBD1,TRBJ2-7,.,TRBV27,CASNPRDRKGEQYF,TGTGCCAGCAACCCTCGGGACAGGAAGGGCGAGCAGTACTTC
.,TRBJ1-1,.,TRBV6-5,CASSKLGNTEAFF,TGTGCCAGCAGCAAACTGGGGAACACTGAAGCTTTCTTT
.,TRBJ2-7,once,TRBV12-5,CASGLSPYYEQYF,TGTGCTAGTGGTTTGAGCCCCTACTACGAGCAGTACTTC
TRBD1,TRBJ2-3,.,TRBV29-1,CSVRGQGFTDTQYF,TGCAGCGTTCGGGGACAGGGCTTCACAGATACGCAGTATTTT
TRBD1,TRBJ2-5,.,TRBV6-1,CASTWTGMNQETQYF,TGTGCCAGCACCTGGACAGGGATGAACCAAGAGACCCAGTACTTC
.,TRBJ2-2,.,TRBV13,CASSRQGGRIGELFF,TGTGCCAGCAGTCGGCAAGGGGGTCGGATCGGGGAGCTGTTTTTT
.,TRBJ2-7,.,TRBV7-9,CASSLSHVPYEQYF,TGTGCCAGCAGCTTATCTCACGTCCCCTACGAGCAGTACTTC
TRBD2,TRBJ2-5,once,TRBV2,CASRRLAGGQETQYF,TGTGCCAGCAGGCGACTAGCGGGGGGGCAAGAGACCCAGTACTTC
.,TRBJ2-5,.,TRBV7-7,CASSRSGEQETQYF,TGTGCCAGCAGCAGATCAGGGGAACAAGAGACCCAGTACTTC
TRBD1,TRBJ2-5,.,TRBV29-1,CSVLRGETQYF,TGCAGCGTTCTCAGGGGGGAGACCCAGTACTTC
TRBD1,TRBJ1-2,.,TRBV27,CASSTGQSNYGYTF,TGTGCCAGCAGTACGGGACAGTCAAACTATGGCTACACCTTC
TRBD2,TRBJ2-1,.,TRBV4-2,CASSQGLGRYNEQFF,TGTGCCAGCAGCCAGGGACTAGGACGATACAATGAGCAGTTCTTC
.,TRBJ2-5,.,TRBV11-2,CASSEPGGAKQETQYF,TGTGCCAGCAGCGAACCAGGTGGTGCCAAACAAGAGACCCAGTACTTC
TRBD1,TRBJ1-1,.,TRBV19,CASSSLRGQGTEAFF,TGTGCCAGTAGTTCCCTCAGGGGGCAGGGCACTGAAGCTTTCTTT
.,TRBJ1-6,.,TRBV4-2,CASSTDGQSNSPLHF,TGTGCCAGCAGTACCGATGGACAGTCCAATTCACCCCTCCACTTT
.,TRBJ2-1,once,TRBV7-2,CASSHSTGTRNGEQFF,TGTGCCAGCAGCCATAGCACTGGGACCCGAAACGGGGAGCAGTTCTTC
.,TRBJ2-7,.,TRBV27,CASTAPRSPYEQYF,TGTGCCAGCACCGCCCCCCGGTCCCCCTACGAGCAGTACTTC
.,TRBJ1-1,.,TRBV19,CASSLQGLNTEAFF,TGTGCCAGTAGCCTCCAGGGATTGAACACTGAAGCTTTCTTT
.,TRBJ1-2,.,TRBV6-5,CASSLTGVNYGYTF,TGTGCCAGCAGTTTGACAGGTGTAAACTATGGCTACACCTTC
TRBD2,TRBJ2-2,.,TRBV7-9,CASSPLAGGRTGELFF,TGTGCCAGCAGTCCACTAGCGGGGGGCCGGACCGGGGAGCTGTTTTTT
TRBD1,TRBJ2-7,.,TRBV5-1,CASSQGQGIYEQYF,TGCGCCAGCAGCCAAGGACAGGGTATCTACGAGCAGTACTTC
.,TRBJ1-2,.,TRBV19,CASSIGQYGYTF,TGTGCCAGTAGTATTGGACAGTATGGCTACACCTTC
TRBD2,TRBJ2-7,.,TRBV11-2,CASSLGGGAYEQYF,TGTGCCAGCAGTCTCGGGGGGGGCGCCTACGAGCAGTACTTC
.,TRBJ1-1,.,TRBV27,CASSLSRTLNTEAFF,TGTGCCAGCAGTTTATCTAGGACATTGAACACTGAAGCTTTCTTT
TRBD1,TRBJ1-1,.,TRBV7-8,CASSPVGTGYGTEAFF,TGTGCCAGCAGCCCAGTCGGGACAGGGTACGGCACTGAAGCTTTCTTT
TRBD2,TRBJ2-2,once,TRBV7-9,CASSLNSGADDGELFF,TGTGCCAGCAGCTTAAATAGCGGGGCTGATGACGGGGAGCTGTTTTTT
TRBD1,TRBJ1-5,.,TRBV2,CASSRDRGDQPQHF,TGTGCCAGCAGCCGGGACAGGGGAGATCAGCCCCAGCATTTT
TRBD2,TRBJ2-1,.,TRBV4-1,CASSQDLRGGLDEQFF,TGCGCCAGCAGCCAAGATTTACGCGGGGGTTTGGATGAGCAGTTCTTC
.,TRBJ1-2,.,TRBV5-4,CASSLGGQTGGYTF,TGTGCCAGCAGCTTGGGGGGCCAAACGGGTGGCTACACCTTC
.,TRBJ1-1,.,TRBV6-5,CASSQEEGRLAFF,TGTGCCAGCAGCCAAGAAGAGGGTCGGCTAGCTTTCTTT
TRBD1,TRBJ1-4,.,TRBV19,CASSSRTGGNEKLFF,TGTGCCAGTAGTTCCAGGACAGGGGGTAATGAAAAACTGTTTTTT
TRBD1,TRBJ2-7,once,TRBV5-1,CASSSTGTGSFEQYF,TGCGCCAGCAGCTCCACCGGGACAGGTTCGTTCGAGCAGTACTTC
.,TRBJ2-3,.,TRBV9,CASSPQRATSTDTQYF,TGTGCCAGCAGCCCTCAGCGGGCTACGAGCACAGATACGCAGTATTTT
.,TRBJ2-7,.,TRBV7-9,CASSLTHEQYF,TGTGCCAGCAGCTTAACCCACGAGCAGTACTTC
TRBD2,TRBJ2-7,.,TRBV11-2,CASSRTSGGASYEQYF,TGTGCCAGCAGCCGGACTAGCGGGGGGGCTTCCTACGAGCAGTACTTC
.,TRBJ1-1,.,TRBV15,CATSPTAGVNTEAFF,TGTGCCACCAGCCCTACGGCGGGGGTCAACACTGAAGCTTTCTTT
.,TRBJ2-3,.,TRBV11-2,CASTLNRSQRTQYF,TGTGCCAGCACTCTTAACAGGTCTCAGCGTACGCAGTATTTT
.,TRBJ2-1,.,TRBV11-3,CASSPRGTAYNEQFF,TGTGCCAGCAGCCCTAGGGGTACGGCCTACAATGAGCAGTTCTTC
TRBD1,TRBJ2-1,.,TRBV10-3,CAISGLGQGNEQFF,TGTGCCATCAGTGGATTGGGACAGGGTAATGAGCAGTTCTTC
TRBD1,TRBJ1-5,.,TRBV5-5,CASSWGTGAGNQPQHF,TGTGCCAGCAGCTGGGGGACAGGGGCTGGCAATCAGCCCCAGCATTTT
TRBD1,TRBJ2-5,.,TRBV29-1,CSVTTGGGETQYF,TGCAGCGTTACGACAGGGGGAGGGGAGACCCAGTACTTC
TRBD2,TRBJ2-2,.,TRBV10-3,CAISESKGTSSGIRNTGELFF,TGTGCCATCAGTGAGTCAAAAGGGACTAGTAGCGGGATTAGGAACACCGGGGAGCTGTTTTTT
TRBD2,TRBJ2-3,.,TRBV7-9,CASSLAGGSTDTQYF,TGTGCCAGCAGCTTAGCGGGGGGGAGCACAGATACGCAGTATTTT
.,TRBJ1-6,.,TRBV10-3,CAISDPREGDYNSPLHF,TGTGCCATCAGTGACCCCAGGGAGGGAGATTATAATTCACCCCTCCACTTT
.,TRBJ2-1,.,TRBV5-4,CASSSVVGGYEQFF,TGTGCCAGCAGCTCGGTGGTGGGTGGGTATGAGCAGTTCTTC
.,TRBJ2-7,.,TRBV7-9,CASMALRGAQYF,TGTGCCAGCATGGCGCTTCGCGGAGCGCAGTACTTC